The 19 T cell receptor beta chains reported below all come from one sample, sequenced in a study of T-cell reconstitution after alpha-beta-depleted transplantation in children (dated by TCRdb to 2015 to 2016). The meaning of the sample's treatment or condition label: allogeneic hematopoietic cell transplantation with graft depleted of TCRalphabeta T cells and CD19 B cells. The library was prepared using PCR. Sequencing was carried out with an Illumina HiSeq 2500. TCR libraries were prepared with molecular barcoding, using unique molecular identifiers to normalize TCRbeta repertoire quantification. TCRdb's own reprocessing of the public reads used fastp at Q25 and MiXCR and kept productive beta chains. CDR3 protein sequences are deduplicated, and each keeps its most common genes and DNA. Present in this sample are roughly 500,000 distinct CDR3 sequences, 8% to 11% of which were seen just once. Roughly 2.1% of the sample belongs to the ten largest clones.

This specimen consisted of PBMCs, obtained before TCRalphabeta/CD19-depleted stem cell transplant. These receptors were obtained from a child aged 2 to 9 with inherited bone marrow failure, due to receive a stem cell transplant.

This clonotype was seen repeatedly, ten times or more. The V call is TRBV9, the J call TRBJ2-1, with 8 bases matching TRBD2. The CDR3 is made up of 16 amino acids. The germline gives CDR1 SGDLS, CDR2 YYNGEE. J lost 2 bases, V lost 4 bases, and 8 bases had no gene match. DNA for the CDR3: TGTGCCAGCAGCCCGATTTTAGCGGGGACCTACAATGAGCAGTTCTTC. Amino acids: CASSPILAGTYNEQFF.

This clonotype was seen only a few times. The V gene is TRBV23-1, the J gene TRBJ2-7, with D perhaps TRBD1 or TRBD2 (6 bases each). TRBV23-1 is given ORF status, its function remaining uncertain. The CDR3 length is 17 residues. Between the trimmed V and J ends, which lost 5 bases and 5 bases, there was a span of 25 bases. This chain's CDR3 is CASSAQSRGVCRDEQYF. As DNA, the CDR3 is TGCGCCAGCAGTGCCCAATCTAGGGGGGTTTGTCGTGACGAGCAGTACTTC.

This clonotype was counted many times. J is TRBJ2-5 and V is TRBV4-3, with TRBD1 identical over 8 bases. Trimming at V came to 3 bases and at J to 2 bases, leaving 8 bases not matched to a gene. The CDR3 spans 16 residues. Germline V CDR1 and CDR2: LGHNA, YSLEER. CDR3 amino acids: CASSHFPGTGQETQYF. CDR3 sequence (DNA): TGCGCCAGCAGCCACTTTCCCGGGACAGGTCAAGAGACCCAGTACTTC.

CDR3: CSARDRPYNSPLHF. CDR3 in DNA: TGCAGTGCTAGAGATCGCCCCTATAATTCACCCCTCCACTTT. The J gene is TRBJ1-6, the V gene TRBV20-1; D call uncertain. The CDR3 extends over 14 amino acids. Germline V gives CDR1 DFQATT, CDR2 SNEGSKA (reference sequence). The ends were cut back, 0 bases at V and 2 bases at J, with 5 bases in the middle.

This clonotype occurred many times. V usage is TRBV7-8 and J usage is TRBJ2-5, with TRBD2 matching over 10 bases. Trimming took 0 bases from V and 7 from J; bases not matched to a gene: 11. Looked up from germline, CDR1 is SGHVS and CDR2 is FQNEAQ. This CDR3 spans 17 amino acids. The chain's CDR3 is CASSLAYTSGIRGTQYF. The DNA of the CDR3 is TGTGCCAGCAGCTTAGCGTATACTAGCGGGATTCGGGGGACCCAGTACTTC.

This chain uses TRBV5-1 with TRBJ2-1; 8 nucleotides align to TRBD2. V shed 0 bases and J 2 bases; nucleotides not matched to a gene: 7. CDR1 and CDR2 (germline): SGHRS, YFSETQ. CDR3 length: 17 amino acids. CDR3 in amino acids: CASSLDPSGLTYNEQFF. CDR3 DNA: TGCGCCAGCAGCTTGGATCCTAGCGGGTTGACCTACAATGAGCAGTTCTTC.

This clonotype appeared a few times. The chain employs TRBV12-3 or TRBV12-4 and TRBJ2-1; 8 bases agree with TRBD1. J gave up 2 bases and V 2 bases, and 17 bases lay outside the gene matches. The CDR3 has 20 residues. DNA for the CDR3: TGTGCCAGCAGTTTATGGCCCGGGGCAGGGGGCTACTCACCCTACAATGAGCAGTTCTTC. It yields the protein CASSLWPGAGGYSPYNEQFF.

The rearrangement uses TRBV4-3 and TRBJ1-2, with 8 bases identical to TRBD1. Germline-derived CDR1 and CDR2 are LGHNA and YSLEER. The CDR3 has 15 amino acids. V shed 2 bases and J 5 bases; nucleotides not matched to a gene: 7. This CDR3 reads CASSQWDRSFYGYTF. The CDR3 DNA sequence: TGCGCCAGCAGCCAATGGGACAGGTCCTTTTATGGCTACACCTTC.

This clonotype was detected a few times. The chain links TRBV20-1 to TRBJ2-7, with D unclear. CDR1 is DFQATT and CDR2 is SNEGSKA in the germline V gene (reference sequence). This CDR3 contains 12 residues. The ends were cut back, 0 bases at V and 2 bases at J, with 5 bases in the middle. The CDR3 DNA follows: TGCAGTGCTAGAGATATGCCCTACGAGCAGTACTTC. Amino acids: CSARDMPYEQYF.

This clonotype was seen many times. This chain connects TRBV4-2 to TRBJ1-2; D not resolved. Trimming took off 0 bases at V and 0 bases at J, with 8 bases between the two ends. The CDR3 consists of 15 residues. Germline V CDR1 and CDR2: LGHNA, YNFKEQ. The CDR3 region has the DNA TGTGCCAGCAGCCAAGAGCGGGTAGCTAACTATGGCTACACCTTC. Translation: CASSQERVANYGYTF.

The V gene is TRBV29-1, the J gene TRBJ2-5; D might be TRBD2 (6 bases). Germline V gives CDR1 SQVTM, CDR2 ANQGSEA. V lost 8 bases and J 7 bases, leaving 17 bases between the germline ends. The CDR3 length is 12 residues. Written as DNA, the CDR3 is TGCAGCCTCTCCGGGACTCAGGGGACCCAGTACTTC. Translated: CSLSGTQGTQYF.

The table lists this clonotype with many counts. The rearrangement uses TRBV4-3 and TRBJ2-5; D not resolved. CDR3 length: 12 amino acids. The ends were cut back, 0 bases at V and 4 bases at J, with 3 bases in the middle. In germline, CDR1 is LGHNA, CDR2 YSLEER. The CDR3 spells CASSQEGETQYF. Written as DNA, the CDR3 is TGCGCCAGCAGCCAAGAAGGAGAGACCCAGTACTTC.

This clonotype was picked up many times. V and J are TRBV20-1 and TRBJ2-7; D remains unclear. Looked up from germline, CDR1 is DFQATT and CDR2 is SNEGSKA (reference sequence). The CDR3 contains 12 residues. The V gene lost 2 bases and the J gene lost 7 bases, with 12 bases spanning the gap. CDR3 residues: CSARQADGEQYF. CDR3 DNA: TGCAGTGCTAGACAGGCGGATGGTGAGCAGTACTTC.

This clonotype was seen repeatedly, ten times or more. The chain is built from TRBV6-2 or TRBV6-3 and TRBJ1-2; a weak D match, TRBD1 (6 bases). The length of the CDR3 is 16 residues. Germline lookup yields CDR1 MNHEY and CDR2 SVGEGT. With 0 bases removed from V and 4 bases from J, the gap between germline ends came to 15 bases. Written as DNA, the CDR3 is TGTGCCAGCAGTTACTCGCGCGGGGGCAGAGGCTATGGCTACACCTTC. Translating gives CASSYSRGGRGYGYTF.

This clonotype has ten or more counts. The chain joins TRBV6-1 to TRBJ1-6, with TRBD1 matching 9 bases. The CDR3 sequence is 18 residues long. The V gene end was trimmed by 6 bases and the J gene end by 4 bases; junction bases not matched to a gene: 13. Germline loops: CDR1 MNHNS, CDR2 SASEGT. CDR3 nucleotide sequence: TGTGCCAGCAGCCTTGCTCTCCCGGGACAGGGTTATAATTCACCCCTCCACTTT. Protein: CASSLALPGQGYNSPLHF.

This clonotype was seen a few times. J is TRBJ2-3 and V is TRBV7-2; a weak D match, TRBD2 (6 bases). Trimming shortened V by 6 bases and J by 2 bases, and 12 bases separated the two germline ends. The CDR3 runs 14 residues. The V gene's germline CDR1 is SGHTA and CDR2 FQGNSA. The CDR3, as DNA: TGTGCCAGCAGTACGACTAGGGCCACAGATACGCAGTATTTT. It codes for CASSTTRATDTQYF.

This clonotype was counted many times. The rearrangement links TRBV20-1 to TRBJ1-2; D is ambiguous. The V end was cut by 3 bases, the J end by 4 bases, with 6 bases between. The germline V gene encodes CDR1 DFQATT and CDR2 SNEGSKA (reference sequence). This CDR3 has 11 residues. This CDR3 reads CSASRSYGYTF. The CDR3 coding sequence is TGCAGTGCTAGCAGGAGCTATGGCTACACCTTC.

This clonotype was seen a few times. V usage is TRBV2 and J usage is TRBJ2-1; 7 bases map to TRBD2. Germline values: CDR1 SNHLY, CDR2 FYNNEI. The CDR3 loop spans 16 amino acids. After removal of 1 base from V and 4 bases from J, the junction contained 7 bases not matched to a gene. The CDR3 DNA is TGTGCCAGCAGTGAAGGGGGGGGGGAACTGTACAATGAGCAGTTCTTC. Translation gives CASSEGGGELYNEQFF.

This chain uses TRBV5-6 with TRBJ1-3; D gene uncertain. The CDR3 runs to 14 residues. Trimming pared 4 bases from V and 10 bases from J, leaving 18 bases between. Per germline, CDR1 SGHDT and CDR2 YYEEEE. The CDR3 region has the DNA TGTGCCAGCAGCCAGACACCCATCGAGTGGACCATATATTTT. As protein: CASSQTPIEWTIYF.